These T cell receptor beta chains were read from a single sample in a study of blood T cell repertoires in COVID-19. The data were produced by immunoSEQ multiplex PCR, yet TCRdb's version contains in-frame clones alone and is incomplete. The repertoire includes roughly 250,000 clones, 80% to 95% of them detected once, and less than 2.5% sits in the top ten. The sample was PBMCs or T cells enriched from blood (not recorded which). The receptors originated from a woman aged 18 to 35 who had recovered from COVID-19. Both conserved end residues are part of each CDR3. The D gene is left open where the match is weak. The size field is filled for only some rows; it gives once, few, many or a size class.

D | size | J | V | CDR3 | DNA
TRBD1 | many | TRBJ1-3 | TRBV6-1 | CASSEGTGGNTIYF | TGTGCCAGCAGTGAAGGGACAGGGGGAAACACCATATATTTT
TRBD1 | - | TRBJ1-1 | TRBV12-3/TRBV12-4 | CASRGQGVSEAFF | TGTGCCAGCAGGGGACAGGGGGTATCTGAAGCTTTCTTT
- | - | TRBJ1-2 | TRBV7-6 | CASSLQGNYGYTF | TGTGCCAGCAGCTTACAGGGAAACTATGGCTACACCTTC
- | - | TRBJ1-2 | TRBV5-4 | CASSEKTGPNYGYTF | TGTGCCAGCAGCGAAAAGACAGGACCTAACTATGGCTACACCTTC
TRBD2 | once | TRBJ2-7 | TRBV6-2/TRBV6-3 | CASSRTSREQYF | TGTGCCAGCAGTCGGACTAGCCGGGAGCAGTACTTC
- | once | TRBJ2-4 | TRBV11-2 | CASSPMAKNIQYF | TGTGCCAGCAGCCCCATGGCCAAAAACATTCAGTACTTC
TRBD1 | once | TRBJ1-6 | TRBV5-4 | CASSPGTGGYNSPLHF | TGTGCCAGCAGCCCTGGGACAGGCGGATATAATTCACCCCTCCACTTT
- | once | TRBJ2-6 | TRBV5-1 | CASSPQWSSGANVLTF | TGCGCCAGCAGCCCTCAGTGGTCCTCTGGGGCCAACGTCCTGACTTTC
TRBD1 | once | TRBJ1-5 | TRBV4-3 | CASSQDFEGAPQHF | TGCGCCAGCAGCCAAGATTTCGAGGGGGCGCCCCAGCATTTT
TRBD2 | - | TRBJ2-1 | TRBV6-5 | CASRGTSGRIEQFF | TGTGCCAGCAGGGGGACTAGCGGGAGGATTGAGCAGTTCTTC
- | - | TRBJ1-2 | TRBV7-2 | CASSSPPTGFYGYTF | TGTGCCAGCAGCTCCCCCCCGACAGGCTTTTATGGCTACACCTTC
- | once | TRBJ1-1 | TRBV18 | CASSPNLGGEAFF | TGTGCCAGCTCACCAAATTTAGGGGGTGAAGCTTTCTTT
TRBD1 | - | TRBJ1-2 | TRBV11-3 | CASSSGQGYGYTF | TGTGCCAGCAGCTCCGGACAGGGTTATGGCTACACCTTC
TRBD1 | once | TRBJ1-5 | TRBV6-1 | CASSEASGTGQPQHF | TGTGCCAGCAGTGAAGCGAGCGGGACAGGGCAGCCCCAGCATTTT
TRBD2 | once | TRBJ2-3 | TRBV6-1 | CASSEDGRRFTDTQYF | TGTGCCAGCAGTGAAGACGGGAGGCGCTTTACAGATACGCAGTATTTT
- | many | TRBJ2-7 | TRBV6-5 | CASSSDSVSYEQYF | TGTGCCAGCAGCTCGGACAGTGTCTCCTACGAGCAGTACTTC
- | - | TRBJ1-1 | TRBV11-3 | CASSLDPGLDTEAFF | TGTGCCAGCAGCTTAGATCCAGGTCTGGACACTGAAGCTTTCTTT
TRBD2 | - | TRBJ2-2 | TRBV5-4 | CASSTSGRLTGELFF | TGTGCCAGCAGTACAAGCGGGAGGCTCACCGGGGAGCTGTTTTTT
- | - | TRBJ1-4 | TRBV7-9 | CASSLADTHAGEKLFF | TGTGCCAGCAGCTTAGCGGACACCCATGCTGGTGAAAAACTGTTTTTT
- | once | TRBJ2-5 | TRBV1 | CTSSQDRVIAGARETQYF | TGCACCAGCAGCCAAGATCGGGTAATAGCGGGAGCACGGGAGACCCAGTACTTC
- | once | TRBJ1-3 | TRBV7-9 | CASSLGGTLGNTIYF | TGTGCCAGCAGCTTAGGTGGGACACTAGGAAACACCATATATTTT
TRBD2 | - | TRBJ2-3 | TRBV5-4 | CASSLGGGRGDTQYF | TGTGCCAGCAGCTTGGGCGGGGGGCGAGGAGATACGCAGTATTTT
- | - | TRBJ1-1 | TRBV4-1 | CASSQAPDTEAFF | TGCGCCAGCAGCCAAGCGCCGGACACTGAAGCTTTCTTT
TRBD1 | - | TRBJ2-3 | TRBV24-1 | CATSDPTGADTQYF | TGTGCCACCAGTGACCCTACAGGGGCAGATACGCAGTATTTT
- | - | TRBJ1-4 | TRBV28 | CASRPAGGEKLFF | TGTGCCAGCAGACCCGCGGGGGGAGAAAAACTGTTTTTT
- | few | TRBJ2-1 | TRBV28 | CASRTGSANNEQFF | TGTGCCAGCAGGACAGGATCCGCAAACAATGAGCAGTTCTTC
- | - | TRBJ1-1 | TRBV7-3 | CASSPTSGTEAFF | TGTGCCAGCAGCCCAACTAGTGGTACTGAAGCTTTCTTT
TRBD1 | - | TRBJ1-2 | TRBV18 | CASSLETGAGDTF | TGTGCCAGCTCCCTCGAGACAGGGGCTGGGGACACCTTC
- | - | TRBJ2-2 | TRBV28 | CASLIGGTVGGELFF | TGTGCCAGCCTGATAGGAGGGACGGTGGGCGGGGAGCTGTTTTTT
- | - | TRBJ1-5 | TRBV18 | CASSPTSEQAQHF | TGTGCCAGCTCACCAACGTCCGAGCAGGCCCAGCATTTT
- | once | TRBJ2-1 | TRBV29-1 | CSVALRVEGDYQFF | TGCAGCGTTGCCTTGAGGGTAGAGGGGGACTACCAGTTCTTC
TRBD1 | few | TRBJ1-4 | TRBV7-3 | CASSFKDRDRWDEKLFF | TGTGCCAGCAGCTTCAAGGACAGGGACCGATGGGATGAAAAACTGTTTTTT
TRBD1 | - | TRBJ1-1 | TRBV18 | CASSPWDREAFF | TGTGCCAGCTCACCATGGGACAGAGAAGCTTTCTTT
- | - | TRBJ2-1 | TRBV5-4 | CASSGGQSYNEQFF | TGTGCCAGCAGCGGAGGGCAGTCCTACAATGAGCAGTTCTTC
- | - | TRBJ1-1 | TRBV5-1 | CASSQGQWGSAFF | TGCGCCAGCAGCCAAGGACAGTGGGGTTCAGCTTTCTTT
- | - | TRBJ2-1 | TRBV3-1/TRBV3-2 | CASSPLAVGSSYNEQFF | TGTGCCAGCAGCCCCCTCGCTGTCGGGAGCTCCTACAATGAGCAGTTCTTC
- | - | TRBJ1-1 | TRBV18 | CASSPPVGGALHLNTEAFF | TGTGCCAGCTCACCACCGGTGGGGGGGGCGCTTCATCTGAACACTGAAGCTTTCTTT
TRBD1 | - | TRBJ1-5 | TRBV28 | CASSYPDRANQPQHF | TGTGCCAGCAGTTACCCGGACAGGGCTAATCAGCCCCAGCATTTT
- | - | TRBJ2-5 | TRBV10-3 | CAINSLPGETQYF | TGTGCCATCAATTCTCTCCCGGGTGAGACCCAGTACTTC
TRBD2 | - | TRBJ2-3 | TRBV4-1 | CASSPTGLAGGPGSQYF | TGCGCCAGCAGCCCTACGGGACTAGCGGGGGGACCAGGGTCGCAGTATTTT
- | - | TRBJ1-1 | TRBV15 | CATSRDREDTEAFF | TGTGCCACCAGCAGAGATAGGGAGGACACTGAAGCTTTCTTT
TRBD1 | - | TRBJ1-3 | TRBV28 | CASSSPFDRGSNSGNTIYF | TGTGCCAGCAGTTCCCCCTTTGACAGGGGTTCAAACTCTGGAAACACCATATATTTT
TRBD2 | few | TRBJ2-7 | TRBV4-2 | CASSQGLAGDYEQYF | TGTGCCAGCAGCCAAGGGCTAGCGGGAGACTACGAGCAGTACTTC
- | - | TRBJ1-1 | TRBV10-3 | CAISESTGAGYEAFF | TGTGCCATCAGTGAGTCGACTGGGGCCGGGTATGAAGCTTTCTTT
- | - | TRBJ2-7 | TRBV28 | CASSLSQGISSYEQYF | TGTGCCAGCAGCCTCTCCCAGGGGATCTCCTCCTACGAGCAGTACTTC
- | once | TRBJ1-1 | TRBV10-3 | CAISARGDTEAFF | TGTGCCATCAGTGCGCGGGGGGACACTGAAGCTTTCTTT
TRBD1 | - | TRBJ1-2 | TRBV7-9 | CASSPGPSGGIHYGYTF | TGTGCCAGCAGCCCAGGACCTTCAGGGGGCATTCACTATGGCTACACCTTC
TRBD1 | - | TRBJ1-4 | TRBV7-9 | CASSRNRDRGEKLFF | TGTGCCAGCAGCCGAAACCGGGACAGGGGAGAAAAACTGTTTTTT
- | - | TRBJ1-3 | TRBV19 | CASSIQGWNTIYF | TGTGCCAGTAGTATCCAGGGTTGGAACACCATATATTTT
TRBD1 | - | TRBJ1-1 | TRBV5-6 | CASSVDRGSTEAFF | TGTGCCAGCAGCGTGGACAGGGGGAGCACTGAAGCTTTCTTT
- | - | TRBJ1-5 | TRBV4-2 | CASSQVVAGSNQPQHF | TGTGCCAGCAGCCAGGTCGTTGCGGGGAGCAATCAGCCCCAGCATTTT